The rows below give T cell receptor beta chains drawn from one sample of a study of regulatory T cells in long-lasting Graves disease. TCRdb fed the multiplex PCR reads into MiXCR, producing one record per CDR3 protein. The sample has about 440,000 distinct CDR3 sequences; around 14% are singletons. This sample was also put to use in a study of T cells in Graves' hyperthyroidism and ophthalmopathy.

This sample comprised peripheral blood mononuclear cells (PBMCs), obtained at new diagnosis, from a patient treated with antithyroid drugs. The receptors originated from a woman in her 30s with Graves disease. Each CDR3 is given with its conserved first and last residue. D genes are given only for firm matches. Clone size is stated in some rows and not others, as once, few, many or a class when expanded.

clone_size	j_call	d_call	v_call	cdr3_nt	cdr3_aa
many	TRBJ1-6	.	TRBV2	TGTGCCAGCAGTGAAGAAAGGGTAAATTCACCCCTCCACTTT	CASSEERVNSPLHF
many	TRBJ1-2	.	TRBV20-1	TGCAGTGCTAGAGGCACGTCCTTGACTCCGGGTGGGGCTGGCTACACCTTC	CSARGTSLTPGGAGYTF
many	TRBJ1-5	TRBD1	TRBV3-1	TGTGCCAGCAGCCATCACGGACAGGGCCGCAATCAGCCCCAGCATTTT	CASSHHGQGRNQPQHF
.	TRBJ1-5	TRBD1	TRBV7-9	TGTGCCAGCAGCCCAGGACAGGATTATCAGCCCCAGCATTTT	CASSPGQDYQPQHF
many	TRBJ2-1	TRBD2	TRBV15	TGTGCCACCAGCAGCCCTAGCGGGAGGACCTACAATGAGCAGTTCTTC	CATSSPSGRTYNEQFF
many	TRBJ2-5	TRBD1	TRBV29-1	TGCAGCGTGGCGGACAGGCCCCAAGAGACCCAGTACTTC	CSVADRPQETQYF
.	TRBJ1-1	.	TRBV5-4	TGTGCCAGCAGAGACCGCAGAGGCACTGAAGCTTTCTTT	CASRDRRGTEAFF
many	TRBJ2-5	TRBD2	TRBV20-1	TGCAGTGCCCAGAGCGGGGGGGAAGGGACCCAGTACTTC	CSAQSGGEGTQYF
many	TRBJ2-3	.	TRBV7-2	TGTGCCAGCAGCCCCTCTCGAGGCGCAGATACGCAGTATTTT	CASSPSRGADTQYF
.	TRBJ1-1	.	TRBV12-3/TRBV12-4	TGTGCCAGCAGTTTCGGTCGAAGGGCGCTCACTGAAGCTTTCTTT	CASSFGRRALTEAFF
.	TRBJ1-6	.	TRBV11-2	TGTGCCAGCAGTCGGACAGCTCAGAATTCACCCCTCCACTTT	CASSRTAQNSPLHF
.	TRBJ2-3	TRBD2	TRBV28	TGTGCCAGCTTAGCGGGGGGAAGAGATACGCAGTATTTT	CASLAGGRDTQYF
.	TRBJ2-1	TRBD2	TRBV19	TGTGCCAGTAGTAAATCGGGACTAGCGGGAACCCAGTTCTTC	CASSKSGLAGTQFF
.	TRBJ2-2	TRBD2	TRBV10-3	TGTGCCATCAGAGGCGGGAGAGCCGGGGAGCTGTTTTTT	CAIRGGRAGELFF
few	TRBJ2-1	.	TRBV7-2	TGTGCCAGCAGCTTAGAGAGGGGGAGGGTAGCGGGTGGGGGTGAGCAGTTCTTC	CASSLERGRVAGGGEQFF
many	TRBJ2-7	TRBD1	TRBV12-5	TGTGCTAGTGGGACCGGGACAGTATCCTACGAGCAGTACTTC	CASGTGTVSYEQYF
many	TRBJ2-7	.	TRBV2	TGTGCCAGCAGTGACTTCCGATTCTCCTACGAGCAGTACTTC	CASSDFRFSYEQYF
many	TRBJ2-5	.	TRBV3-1	TGTGCCAGCAGCCAAGGTTCTAGCAGGGGCATGACCCAGTACTTC	CASSQGSSRGMTQYF
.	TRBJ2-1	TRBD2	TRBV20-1	TGCAGTGCTTTTAGCGGGGGTCAGGGTGAGCAGTTCTTC	CSAFSGGQGEQFF